The 3 T cell receptor beta chains in this list originate from one sample, sequenced in a study of shared clonotypes between healthy human individuals. Assay: immunoSEQ multiplex PCR; the TCRdb copy retains only in-frame clones and omits some. The table includes hundreds of thousands of clones, 95% detected once. Naive CD8 cells comprised CD45RO-negative, CCR7-positively selected cells, excluding terminally differentiated effector memory CD45RA+ cells. The material sequenced was naive CD8+ T cells sorted from blood. The receptors shown here come from a woman aged 25 to 39 in good health.

The chain employs TRBV27 and TRBJ2-7, with 9 bases that match TRBD2. CDR3 length equals 14 residues. J lost 2 bases, V lost 4 bases, and 3 bases had no gene match. The germline V gene has CDR1 MNHEY and CDR2 SMNVEV (reference sequence). CDR3 DNA: TGTGCCAGCAGTTCGACTAGCGGACCCTACGAGCAGTACTTC. Protein sequence: CASSSTSGPYEQYF.

V is TRBV28 and J is TRBJ2-7; possibly TRBD1 or TRBD2 for D (6 bases each). The germline gives CDR1 MDHEN, CDR2 SYDVKM. The CDR3 is 16 amino acids. The germline V and J ends were trimmed by 7 bases and 3 bases, with 22 bases remaining between them. The CDR3 nucleotides read TGTGCCAGCACCACTACAGGGCTAGCGATAGACTACGAGCAGTACTTC. Its translation: CASTTTGLAIDYEQYF.

A single count supports this clone. This sequence joins TRBV5-1 and TRBJ1-1; TRBD1 agrees at 7 bases. J lost 0 bases, V lost 4 bases, and 9 bases had no gene match. In germline, CDR1 is SGHRS, CDR2 YFSETQ. The CDR3 has 16 amino acids. CDR3 residues: CASSAGQRIMNTEAFF. CDR3 DNA: TGCGCCAGCAGCGCGGGACAGAGGATCATGAACACTGAAGCTTTCTTT.